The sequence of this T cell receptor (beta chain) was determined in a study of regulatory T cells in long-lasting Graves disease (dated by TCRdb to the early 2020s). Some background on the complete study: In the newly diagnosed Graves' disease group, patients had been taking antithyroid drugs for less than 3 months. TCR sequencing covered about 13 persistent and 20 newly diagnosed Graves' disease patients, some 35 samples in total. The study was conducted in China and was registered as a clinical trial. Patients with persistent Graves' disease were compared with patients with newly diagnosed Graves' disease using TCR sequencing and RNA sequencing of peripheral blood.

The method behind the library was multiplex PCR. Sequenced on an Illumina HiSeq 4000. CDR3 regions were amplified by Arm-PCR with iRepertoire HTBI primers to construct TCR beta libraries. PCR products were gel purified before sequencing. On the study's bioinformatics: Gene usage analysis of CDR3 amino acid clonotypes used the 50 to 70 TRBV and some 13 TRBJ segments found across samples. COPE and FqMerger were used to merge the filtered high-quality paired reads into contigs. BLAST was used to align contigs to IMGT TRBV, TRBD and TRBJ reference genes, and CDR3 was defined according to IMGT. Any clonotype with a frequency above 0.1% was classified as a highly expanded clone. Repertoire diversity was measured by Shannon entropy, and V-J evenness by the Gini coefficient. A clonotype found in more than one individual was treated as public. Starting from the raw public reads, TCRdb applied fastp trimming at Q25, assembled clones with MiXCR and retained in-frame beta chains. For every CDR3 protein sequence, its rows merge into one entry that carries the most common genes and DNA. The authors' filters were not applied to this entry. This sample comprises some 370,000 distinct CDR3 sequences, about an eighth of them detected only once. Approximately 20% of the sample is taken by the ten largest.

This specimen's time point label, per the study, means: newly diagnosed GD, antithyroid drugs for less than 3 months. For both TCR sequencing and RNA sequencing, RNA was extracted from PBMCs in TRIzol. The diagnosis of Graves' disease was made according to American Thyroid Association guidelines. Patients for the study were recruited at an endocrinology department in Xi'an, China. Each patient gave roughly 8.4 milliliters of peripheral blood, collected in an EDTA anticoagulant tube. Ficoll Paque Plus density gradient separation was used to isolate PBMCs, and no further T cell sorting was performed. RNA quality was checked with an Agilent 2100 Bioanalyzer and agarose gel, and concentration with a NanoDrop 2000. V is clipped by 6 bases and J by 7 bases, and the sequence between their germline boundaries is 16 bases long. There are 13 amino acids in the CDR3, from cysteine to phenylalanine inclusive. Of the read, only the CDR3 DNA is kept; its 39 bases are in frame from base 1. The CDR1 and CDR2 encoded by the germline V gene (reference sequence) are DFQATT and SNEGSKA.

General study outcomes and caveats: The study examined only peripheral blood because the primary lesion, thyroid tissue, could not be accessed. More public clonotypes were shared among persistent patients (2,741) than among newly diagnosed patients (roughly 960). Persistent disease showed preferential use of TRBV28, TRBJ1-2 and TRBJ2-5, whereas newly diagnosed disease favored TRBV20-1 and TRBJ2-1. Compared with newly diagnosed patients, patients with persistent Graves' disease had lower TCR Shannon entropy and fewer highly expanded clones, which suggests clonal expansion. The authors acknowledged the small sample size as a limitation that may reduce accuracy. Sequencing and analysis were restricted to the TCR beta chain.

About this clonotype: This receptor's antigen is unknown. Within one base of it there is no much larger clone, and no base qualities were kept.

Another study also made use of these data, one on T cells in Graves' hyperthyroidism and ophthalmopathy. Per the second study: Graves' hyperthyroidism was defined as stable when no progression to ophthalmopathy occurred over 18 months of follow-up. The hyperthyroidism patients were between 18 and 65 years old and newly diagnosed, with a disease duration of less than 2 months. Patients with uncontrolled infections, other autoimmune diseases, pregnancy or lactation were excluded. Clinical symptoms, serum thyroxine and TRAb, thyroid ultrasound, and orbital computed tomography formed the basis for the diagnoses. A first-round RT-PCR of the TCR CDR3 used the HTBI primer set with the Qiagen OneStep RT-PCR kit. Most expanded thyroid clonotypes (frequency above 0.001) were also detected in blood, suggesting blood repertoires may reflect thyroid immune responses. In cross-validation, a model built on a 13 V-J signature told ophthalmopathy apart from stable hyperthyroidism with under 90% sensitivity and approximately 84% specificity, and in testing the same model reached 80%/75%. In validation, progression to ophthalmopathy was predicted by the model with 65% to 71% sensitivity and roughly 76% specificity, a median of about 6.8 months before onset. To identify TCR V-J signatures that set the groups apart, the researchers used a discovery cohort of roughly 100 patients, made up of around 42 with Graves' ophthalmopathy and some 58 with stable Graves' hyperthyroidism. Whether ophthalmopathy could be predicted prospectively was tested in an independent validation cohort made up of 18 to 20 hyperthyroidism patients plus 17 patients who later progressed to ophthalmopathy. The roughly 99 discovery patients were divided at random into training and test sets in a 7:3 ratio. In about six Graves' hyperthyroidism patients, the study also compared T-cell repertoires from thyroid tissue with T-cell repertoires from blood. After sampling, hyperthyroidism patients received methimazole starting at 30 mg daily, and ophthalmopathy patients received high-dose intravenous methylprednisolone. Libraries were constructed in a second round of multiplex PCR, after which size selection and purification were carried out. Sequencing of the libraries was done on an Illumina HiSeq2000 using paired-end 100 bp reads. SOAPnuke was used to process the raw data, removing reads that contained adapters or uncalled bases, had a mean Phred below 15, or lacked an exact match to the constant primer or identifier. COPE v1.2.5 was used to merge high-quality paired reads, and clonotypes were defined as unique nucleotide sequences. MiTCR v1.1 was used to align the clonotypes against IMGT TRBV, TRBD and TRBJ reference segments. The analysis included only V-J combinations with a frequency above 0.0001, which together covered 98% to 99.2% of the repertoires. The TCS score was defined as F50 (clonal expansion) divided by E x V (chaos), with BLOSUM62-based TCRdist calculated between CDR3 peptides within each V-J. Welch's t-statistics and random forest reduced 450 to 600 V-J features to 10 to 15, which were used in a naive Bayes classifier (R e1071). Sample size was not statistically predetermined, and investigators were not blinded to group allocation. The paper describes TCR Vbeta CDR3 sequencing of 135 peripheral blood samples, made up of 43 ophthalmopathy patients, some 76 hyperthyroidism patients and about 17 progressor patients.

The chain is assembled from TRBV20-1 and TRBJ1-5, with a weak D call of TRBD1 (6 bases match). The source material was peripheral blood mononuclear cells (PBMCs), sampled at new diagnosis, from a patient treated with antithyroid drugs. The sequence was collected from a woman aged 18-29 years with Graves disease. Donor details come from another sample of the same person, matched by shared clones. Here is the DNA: TGCAGTGCCTTGACAGGCCTAGGGCAGCCCCAGCATTTT. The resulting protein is CSALTGLGQPQHF.